This entry is about one T cell receptor beta chain. Many counts were recorded for this clonotype. Its recognized antigen is unknown. No clone much larger than this one lies a single base away; base qualities are absent. The CDR3 numbers 15 residues from cysteine through phenylalanine. Only CDR3 DNA remains: 45 bases, in frame from the first base. CDR1 and CDR2, per the germline V gene, are SGHNT and YENEEA. V was cut back by 1 base and J by 2 bases, leaving a gap of 9 bases between them. The sample belongs to a study of breast tumors, draining lymph nodes, adjacent tissues listed by TCRdb under 2016. Regarding the research as a whole: In breast cancer patients, the study compared the TCR beta repertoires of tumor, adjacent nontumor tissue and axillary lymph nodes. In human breast cancer, the study set out to assess how tumor, surrounding tissue and draining lymph node repertoires relate to one another and whether T cells might be exchanged between them.

TCRdb shows the sequencer as Illumina HiSeq 2000. Multiplex PCR amplification was used to build the TCR beta chain libraries. High-throughput sequencing was used to analyze the amplified TCR beta chain products. Through fastp at Q25 and MiXCR, TCRdb rebuilt clones from the public reads, retaining in-frame beta chains. Entries are consolidated by CDR3 protein sequence, retaining the most common genes and DNA. The sample includes 84,000 or so distinct CDR3 sequences, with over 25% observed a single time. The ten top clones hold more than 7% of the sample. The full study reports these points: The data were considered consistent with the idea that most tumor T cells come from the lymph node and then expand in tumor tissue. T-cell repertoire diversity in tumors was found to be lower than in lymph nodes but higher than in nontumor tissue, and preferential V and J gene usage was observed. Rather than being directly demonstrated, the conclusion that tumor T cells originate in lymph nodes was presented as consistent with a hypothesis. Tumor and nontumor tissue repertoires were found to be significantly more similar in luminal-like than in basal-like breast cancer.

The axillary draining lymph nodes of breast cancer patients were the source of the lymph node samples. This sequence uses TRBV11-3 and TRBJ2-1, with the D call perhaps TRBD1 or TRBD2, each one matching 5 bases. The clonotype originates from a female donor with breast cancer. Some clones in this sample may be carry-over from other donors' samples. Material: axillary lymph node tissue. The CDR3 protein is CASSLARGPYNEQFF. The DNA sequence follows: TGTGCCAGCAGCTTAGCACGGGGCCCCTACAATGAGCAGTTCTTC.